These 3 T cell receptor beta chains share one sample of origin, sequenced in a study of T cell repertoires in cytomegalovirus infection. Via MiXCR, TCRdb re-called the reads, giving one row per CDR3 protein. The table has some 130,000 distinct CDR3 sequences, roughly a quarter seen once. The antigens for these receptors are not known. The material sequenced was PBMCs, sequenced either directly or after in vitro stimulation (not recorded which). These TCRs come from a human donor in good health (CMV status not recorded). Some clones in this sample may be carry-over from other donors' samples.

The chain combines TRBV12-3 or TRBV12-4 with TRBJ2-3; 12 nucleotides line up with TRBD2. This CDR3 region has 17 residues. Trimming cost V 1 base and J 3 bases; bases outside gene matches: 5. The CDR3 sequence: CASSLGTTSGSTDTQYF. CDR3 bases: TGTGCCAGCAGTTTAGGAACGACTAGCGGGAGTACAGATACGCAGTATTTT.

The chain combines TRBV28 with TRBJ2-1, with TRBD2 matching over 15 bases. Trimming took 6 bases from V and 9 from J; bases not matched to a gene: 9. The CDR3 is 16 amino acids. Germline V gene data show CDR1 as MDHEN and CDR2 as SYDVKM. The CDR3 is CASSEPGLAGGSEQFF. The DNA for the CDR3 is TGTGCCAGCAGCGAACCCGGACTAGCGGGAGGGTCTGAGCAGTTCTTC.

A note on this clonotype: A much larger clone is a single base away; this may be a read error. This sequence joins TRBV7-2 and TRBJ2-5; a weak D match, TRBD2 (5 bases). Trimming took off 5 bases at V and 4 bases at J, with 20 bases between the two ends. The germline CDR1 and CDR2 sequences are SGHTA and FQGNSA. The CDR3 extends over 16 amino acids. The CDR3 loop is CASSTNAGTARETQYF. The CDR3 DNA is TGTGCCAGCAGCACCAACGCGGGTACTGCGCGAGAGACCCAGTACTTC.